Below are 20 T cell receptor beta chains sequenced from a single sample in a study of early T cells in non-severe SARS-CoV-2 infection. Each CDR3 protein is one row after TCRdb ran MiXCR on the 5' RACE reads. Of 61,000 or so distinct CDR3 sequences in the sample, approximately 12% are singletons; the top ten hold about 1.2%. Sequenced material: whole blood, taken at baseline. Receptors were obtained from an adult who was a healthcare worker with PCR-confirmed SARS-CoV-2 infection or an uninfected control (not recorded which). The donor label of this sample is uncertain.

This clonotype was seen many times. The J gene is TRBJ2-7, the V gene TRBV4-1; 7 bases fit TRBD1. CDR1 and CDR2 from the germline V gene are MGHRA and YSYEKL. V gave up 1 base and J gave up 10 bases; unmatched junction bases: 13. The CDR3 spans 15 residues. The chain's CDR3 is CASSQVLGGDVIQYV. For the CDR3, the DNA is TGCGCCAGCAGCCAAGTCTTAGGGGGCGATGTCATACAGTACGTC.

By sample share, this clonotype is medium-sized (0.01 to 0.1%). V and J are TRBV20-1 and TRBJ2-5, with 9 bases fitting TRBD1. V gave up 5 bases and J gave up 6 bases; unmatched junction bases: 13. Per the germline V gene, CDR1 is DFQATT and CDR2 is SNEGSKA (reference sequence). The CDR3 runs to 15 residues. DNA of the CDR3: TGCAGTGCTTCCGCGCCCCAACAGGGGGCAAAGACCCAGTACTTC. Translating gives CSASAPQQGAKTQYF.

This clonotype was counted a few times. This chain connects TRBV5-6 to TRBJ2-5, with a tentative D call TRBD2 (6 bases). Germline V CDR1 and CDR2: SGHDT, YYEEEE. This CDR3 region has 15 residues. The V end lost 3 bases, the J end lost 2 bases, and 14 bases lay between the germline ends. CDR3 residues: CASSYSPGGQETQYF. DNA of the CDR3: TGTGCCAGCAGCTACTCTCCCGGGGGTCAAGAGACCCAGTACTTC. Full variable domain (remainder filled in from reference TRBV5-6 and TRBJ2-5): DAGVTQSPTHLIKTRGQQVTLRCSPKSGHDTVSWYQQALGQGPQFIFQYYEEEERQRGNFPDRFSGHQFPNYSSELNVNALLLGDSALYLCASSYSPGGQETQYFGPGTRLLVL.

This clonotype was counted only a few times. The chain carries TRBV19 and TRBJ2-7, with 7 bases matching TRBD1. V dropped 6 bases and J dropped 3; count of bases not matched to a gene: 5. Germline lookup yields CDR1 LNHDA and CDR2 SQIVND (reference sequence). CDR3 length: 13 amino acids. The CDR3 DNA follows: TGTGCCAGTAGCACCCGGGACAGCTACGAGCAGTACGTC. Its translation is CASSTRDSYEQYV.

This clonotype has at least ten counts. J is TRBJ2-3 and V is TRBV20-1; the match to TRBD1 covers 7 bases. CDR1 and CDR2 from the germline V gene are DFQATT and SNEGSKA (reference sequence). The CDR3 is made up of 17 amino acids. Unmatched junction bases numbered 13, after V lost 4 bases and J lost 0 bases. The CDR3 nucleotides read TGCAGTGCTATTCAGGGGGACGACAAGATTAGCACAGATACGCAGTATTTT. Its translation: CSAIQGDDKISTDTQYF.

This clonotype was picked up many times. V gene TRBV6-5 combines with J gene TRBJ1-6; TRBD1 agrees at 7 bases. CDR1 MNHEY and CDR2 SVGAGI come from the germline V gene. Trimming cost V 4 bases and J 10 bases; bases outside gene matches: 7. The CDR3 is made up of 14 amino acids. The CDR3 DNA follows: TGTGCCAGCAGTTTAAGACAGGGTCGGTCACCCCTCCACTTT. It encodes CASSLRQGRSPLHF.

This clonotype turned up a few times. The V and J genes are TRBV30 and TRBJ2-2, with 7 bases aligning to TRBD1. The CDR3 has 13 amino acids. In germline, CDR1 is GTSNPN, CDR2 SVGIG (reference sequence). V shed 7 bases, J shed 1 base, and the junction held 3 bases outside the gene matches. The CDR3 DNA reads TGTGCCTCACAGGGGATGAACACCGGGGAGCTGTTTTTT. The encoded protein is CASQGMNTGELFF.

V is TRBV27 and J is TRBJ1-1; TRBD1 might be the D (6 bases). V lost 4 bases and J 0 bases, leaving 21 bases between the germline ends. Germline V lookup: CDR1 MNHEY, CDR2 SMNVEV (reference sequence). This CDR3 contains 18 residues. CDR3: CASSSLRLQGSLNTEAFF. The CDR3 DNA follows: TGTGCCAGCAGTTCCCTACGCTTACAGGGATCACTGAACACTGAAGCTTTCTTT.

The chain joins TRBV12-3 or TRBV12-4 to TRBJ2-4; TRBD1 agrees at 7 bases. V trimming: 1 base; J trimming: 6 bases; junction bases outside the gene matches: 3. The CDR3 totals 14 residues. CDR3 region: CASSLGAGGNIQYF. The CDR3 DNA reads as TGTGCCAGCAGTTTAGGGGCAGGGGGAAACATTCAGTACTTC.

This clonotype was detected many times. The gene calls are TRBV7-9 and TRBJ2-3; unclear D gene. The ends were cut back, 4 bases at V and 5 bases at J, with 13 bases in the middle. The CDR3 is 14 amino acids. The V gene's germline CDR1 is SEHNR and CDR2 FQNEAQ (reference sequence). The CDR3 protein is CASSSLAGLDTQYF. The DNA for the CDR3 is TGTGCCAGCAGCTCGCTCGCCGGTCTAGATACGCAGTATTTT.

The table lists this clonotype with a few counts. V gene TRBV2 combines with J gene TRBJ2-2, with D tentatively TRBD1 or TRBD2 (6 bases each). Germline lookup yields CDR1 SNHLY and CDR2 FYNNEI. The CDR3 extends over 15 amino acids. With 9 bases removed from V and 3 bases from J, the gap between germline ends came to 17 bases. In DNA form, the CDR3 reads TGTGCCAGTAGACGGGAGCAGGGGTACACCGGGGAGCTGTTTTTT. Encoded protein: CASRREQGYTGELFF. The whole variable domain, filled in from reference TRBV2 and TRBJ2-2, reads EPEVTQTPSHQVTQMGQEVILRCVPISNHLYFYWYRQILGQKVEFLVSFYNNEISEKSEIFDDQFSVERPDGSNFTLKIRSTKLEDSAMYFCASRREQGYTGELFFGEGSRLTVL.

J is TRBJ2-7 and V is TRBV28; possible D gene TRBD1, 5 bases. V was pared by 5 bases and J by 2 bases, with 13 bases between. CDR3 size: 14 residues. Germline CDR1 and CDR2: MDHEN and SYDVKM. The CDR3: CASSTNQGPYEQYV. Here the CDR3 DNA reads TGTGCCAGCAGTACCAACCAGGGTCCCTACGAGCAGTACGTC.

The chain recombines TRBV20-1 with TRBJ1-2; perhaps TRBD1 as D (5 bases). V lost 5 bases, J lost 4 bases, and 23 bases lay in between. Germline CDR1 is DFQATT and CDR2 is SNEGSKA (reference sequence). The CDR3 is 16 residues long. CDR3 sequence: CSADKPPVGTSYGYTF. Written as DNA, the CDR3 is TGCAGTGCTGACAAGCCCCCGGTCGGGACTAGCTATGGCTACACCTTC.

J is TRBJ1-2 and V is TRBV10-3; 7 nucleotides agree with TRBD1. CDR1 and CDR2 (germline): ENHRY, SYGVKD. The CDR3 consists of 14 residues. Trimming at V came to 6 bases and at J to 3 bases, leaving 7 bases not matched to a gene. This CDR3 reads CAISIGQADYGYTF. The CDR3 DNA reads TGTGCCATCAGCATCGGACAGGCCGACTATGGCTACACCTTC.

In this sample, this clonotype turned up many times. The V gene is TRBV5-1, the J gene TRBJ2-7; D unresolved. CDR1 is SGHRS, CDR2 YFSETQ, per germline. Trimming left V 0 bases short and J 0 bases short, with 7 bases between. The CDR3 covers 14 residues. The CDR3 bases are TGCGCCAGCAGCTTGGGGCCGAGCTCCTACGAGCAGTACGTC. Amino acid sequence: CASSLGPSSYEQYV.

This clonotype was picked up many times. The CDR3 DNA sequence: TGTGCCAGCAGTTCATTGCTTCAATTGTGGAACACCGGGGAGCTGTTTTTT. Protein: CASSSLLQLWNTGELFF. The V gene is TRBV12-3 or TRBV12-4, the J gene TRBJ2-2; D is ambiguous. V lost 4 bases, J lost 1 base, and 16 bases lay in between. The CDR3 extends over 17 amino acids.

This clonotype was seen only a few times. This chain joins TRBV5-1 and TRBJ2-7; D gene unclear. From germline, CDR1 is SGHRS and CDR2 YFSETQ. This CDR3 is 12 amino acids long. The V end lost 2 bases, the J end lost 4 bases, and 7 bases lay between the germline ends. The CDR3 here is CASSLWRYEQYV. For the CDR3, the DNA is TGCGCCAGCAGCTTATGGCGTTACGAGCAGTACGTC.

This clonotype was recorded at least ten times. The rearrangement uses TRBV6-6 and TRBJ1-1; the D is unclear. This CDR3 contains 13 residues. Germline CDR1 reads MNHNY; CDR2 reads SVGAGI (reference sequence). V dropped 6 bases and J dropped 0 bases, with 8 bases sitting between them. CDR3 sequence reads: CASSREMNTEAFF. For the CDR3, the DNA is TGTGCCAGCAGCAGAGAAATGAACACTGAAGCTTTCTTT.

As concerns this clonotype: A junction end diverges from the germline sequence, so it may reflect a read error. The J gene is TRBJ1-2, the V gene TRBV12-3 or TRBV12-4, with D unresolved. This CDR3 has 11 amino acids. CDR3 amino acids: CAGSPLDGYTF. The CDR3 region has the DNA TGTGCCGGCAGTCCCCTTGACGGCTACACCTTC.

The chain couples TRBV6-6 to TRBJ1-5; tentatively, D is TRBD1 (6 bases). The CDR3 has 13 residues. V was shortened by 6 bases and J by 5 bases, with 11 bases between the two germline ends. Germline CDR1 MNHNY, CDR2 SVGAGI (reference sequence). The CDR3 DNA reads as TGTGCCAGCAGGTGGGCAGGGGATCAGCCCCAGCATTTT. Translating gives CASRWAGDQPQHF.